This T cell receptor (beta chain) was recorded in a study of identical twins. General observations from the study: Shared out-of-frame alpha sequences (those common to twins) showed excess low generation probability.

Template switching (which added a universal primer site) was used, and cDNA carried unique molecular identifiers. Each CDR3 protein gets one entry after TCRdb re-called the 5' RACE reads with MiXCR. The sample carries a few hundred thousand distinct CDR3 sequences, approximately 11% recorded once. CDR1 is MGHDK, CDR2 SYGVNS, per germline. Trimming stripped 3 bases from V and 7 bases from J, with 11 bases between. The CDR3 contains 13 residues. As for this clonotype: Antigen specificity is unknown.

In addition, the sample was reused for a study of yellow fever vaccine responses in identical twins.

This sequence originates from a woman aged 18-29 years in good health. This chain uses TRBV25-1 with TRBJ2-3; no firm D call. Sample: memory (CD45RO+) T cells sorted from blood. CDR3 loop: CASSDLSTNTQYF. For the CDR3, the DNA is TGTGCCAGCAGTGATCTTTCAACGAATACGCAGTATTTT. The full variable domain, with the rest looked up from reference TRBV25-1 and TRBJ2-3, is EADIYQTPRYLVIGTGKKITLECSQTMGHDKMYWYQQDPGMELHLIHYSYGVNSTEKGDLSSESTVSRIRTEHFPLTLESARPSHTSQYLCASSDLSTNTQYFGPGTRLTVL.